The source of this TCR beta chain is a study of T cell responses to AZD1222 COVID-19 vaccine. Study outcomes and limitations: Compared with day 0, the breadth and depth of the Spike-specific TCR repertoire rose significantly after two doses of AZD1222.

As to this clone: Its antigen is currently unknown.

Measured with immunoSEQ multiplex PCR; TCRdb has only the in-frame clones, and not every one. The sample contains tens of thousands of clones, roughly 87% of which appear only once. Germline V gene lookup returns CDR1 SGHAT and CDR2 FQNNGV. Trimming pared 1 base from V and 9 bases from J, leaving 12 bases between. CDR3 length equals 13 residues. This sequence was found in an adult in good health. Sequencing used peripheral blood, obtained on day 0 of MenACWY control vaccination. V usage is TRBV11-2 and J usage is TRBJ1-1; the D is unclear. CDR3 amino acids: CASSLGFVEKAFF. The CDR3 nucleotides read TGTGCCAGCAGCTTAGGATTTGTGGAAAAAGCTTTCTTT.